These 8 T cell receptor beta chains came from one sample sequenced in a study of human T cells and chemical hapten exposure. MiXCR, run by TCRdb on the RACE reads, gives a single entry per CDR3 protein. This repertoire shows 240,000 or so distinct CDR3 sequences, 8.6% found once; its top ten account for around 2.5%. Time point denoted: pre-sensitization, week 0. Documented treatment: therapeutic diphenylcyclopropenone sensitization with weekly scalp DPC. Sample: whole blood, taken in connection with sensitization to the hapten diphenylcyclopropenone (DPC). The receptors shown here come from a woman aged 35 to 49 with alopecia areata. Some clones in this sample may be carry-over from other donors' samples.

The chain employs TRBV27 and TRBJ1-6; TRBD1 matches 7 bases. Germline values: CDR1 MNHEY, CDR2 SMNVEV (reference sequence). V lost 4 bases to trimming and J lost 6 bases; unmatched junction nucleotides: 12. The CDR3 has 17 amino acids. CDR3: CASSWNPTGVGNSPLHF. Here the CDR3 DNA reads TGTGCCAGCAGTTGGAACCCAACAGGGGTGGGTAATTCACCCCTCCACTTT.

This clonotype was recorded a few times. The chain links TRBV7-3 to TRBJ2-1, with TRBD2 as a possible D gene (5 bases). The CDR3 loop spans 14 amino acids. Looked up from germline, CDR1 is SGHTA and CDR2 is FQGTGA. Between the trimmed V and J ends, which lost 6 bases and 9 bases, there was a span of 18 bases. This chain's CDR3 is CASSTLGLEGEQFF. CDR3 DNA: TGTGCCAGCAGTACTCTAGGCCTAGAGGGTGAGCAGTTCTTC. Based on the CDR3 plus reference TRBV7-3 and TRBJ2-1, the full variable domain is GAGVSQTPSNKVTEKGKYVELRCDPISGHTALYWYRQSLGQGPEFLIYFQGTGAADDSGLPNDRFFAVRPEGSVSTLKIQRTERGDSAVYLCASSTLGLEGEQFFGPGTRLTVL.

The chain carries TRBV27 and TRBJ1-2, with D possibly TRBD1 on 6 matching bases. The germline V and J ends were trimmed by 7 bases and 6 bases, with 21 bases remaining between them. In germline, CDR1 is MNHEY, CDR2 SMNVEV (reference sequence). This CDR3 spans 15 amino acids. The CDR3 sequence: CASKGGQRGLNGYTF. CDR3 bases: TGTGCCAGCAAGGGGGGCCAGCGGGGGCTGAATGGCTACACCTTC.

This clonotype turned up a few times. This rearrangement joins TRBV7-9 to TRBJ2-6; D unresolved. This CDR3 has 15 residues. Looked up from germline, CDR1 is SEHNR and CDR2 is FQNEAQ (reference sequence). V was pared by 8 bases and J by 0 bases, with 11 bases between. This CDR3 is CASDRTNSGANVLTF. DNA of the CDR3: TGTGCCAGCGATCGGACCAACTCTGGGGCCAACGTCCTGACTTTC.

This clonotype showed up many times. The CDR3 nucleotides read TGTGCCAGCACCCAAGACAGGGTATACGGCTACACCTTC. It yields the protein CASTQDRVYGYTF. The V and J genes are TRBV28 and TRBJ1-2, with 7 bases that match TRBD1. With V trimmed by 7 bases and J by 8 bases, 10 bases remained unmatched. This CDR3 contains 13 residues. From germline, CDR1 is MDHEN and CDR2 SYDVKM.

The V gene is TRBV6-5, the J gene TRBJ2-1; no reliable D call. Between the trimmed V and J ends, which lost 7 bases and 1 base, there was a span of 14 bases. The CDR3 covers 15 residues. Germline CDR1 and CDR2: MNHEY and SVGAGI. CDR3 in DNA: TGTGCCAGCACCCCCCAGGCGACGTCCTACAATGAGCAGTTCTTC. Amino acid sequence: CASTPQATSYNEQFF.

This clonotype was observed a few times. The chain recombines TRBV12-3 or TRBV12-4 with TRBJ1-5, with D unclear. Trimming removed 3 bases from V and 5 bases from J, with 5 bases in between. The CDR3 is made up of 12 amino acids. CDR3 in amino acids: CASSFRYQPQHF. The CDR3, as DNA: TGTGCCAGCAGTTTCCGTTATCAGCCCCAGCATTTT.

This clonotype was picked up a small number of times. The rearrangement uses TRBV4-2 and TRBJ2-3; D is possibly TRBD1 (5 bases). CDR3 length: 15 amino acids. Trimming stripped 4 bases from V and 4 bases from J, with 15 bases between. Germline assignment: CDR1 LGHNA and CDR2 YNFKEQ. The CDR3 here is CASSLQAAPSDTQYF. As DNA, the CDR3 is TGTGCCAGCAGCCTACAGGCGGCCCCGTCAGATACGCAGTATTTT.